This T cell receptor (beta chain) was identified in a study of blood T cell repertoires in COVID-19. Turning to the study itself: The United States, Italy and Spain were the sources of the acute and convalescent COVID-19 samples. From T cells, B-cell-depleted T cells, or PBMCs came the material, which was cDNA or gDNA.

The CDR3 sequence is 15 residues long. Trimming left V 7 bases short and J 1 base short, with 17 bases between. The germline CDR1 and CDR2 sequences are SQVTM and ANQGSEA. Authors' data handling: Reference gene primer amplification gave nucleated cell count estimates. TCRdb's table, derived via immunoSEQ multiplex PCR, lists solely in-frame clones and lacks some. V, J and clone size are taken as reported in that table, and D and trimming were inferred from the DNA itself. The sample has around 620,000 clones, about nine tenths seen once. The sample taken for sequencing was peripheral blood. This clonotype was obtained from a woman between 18 and 30 years old with acute or convalescent COVID-19. J is TRBJ1-3 and V is TRBV29-1, with D unresolved. CDR3: CSAQNHGNSGNTIYF. The CDR3, as DNA: TGCAGCGCCCAGAACCACGGGAATTCTGGAAACACCATATATTTT.